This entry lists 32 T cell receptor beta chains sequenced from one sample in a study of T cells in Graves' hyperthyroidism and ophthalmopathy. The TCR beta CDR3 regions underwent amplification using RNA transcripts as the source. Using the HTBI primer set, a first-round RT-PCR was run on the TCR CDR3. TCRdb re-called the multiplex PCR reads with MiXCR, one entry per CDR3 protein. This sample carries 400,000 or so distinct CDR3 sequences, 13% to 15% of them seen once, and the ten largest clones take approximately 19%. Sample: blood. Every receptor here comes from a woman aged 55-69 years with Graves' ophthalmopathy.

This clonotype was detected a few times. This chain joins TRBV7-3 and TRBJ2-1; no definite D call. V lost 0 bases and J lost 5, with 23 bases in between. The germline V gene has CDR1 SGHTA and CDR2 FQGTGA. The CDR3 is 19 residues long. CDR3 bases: TGTGCCAGCAGCTTAACTCCCCTAGACTTGTTAGGCAAGAACAATGAGCAGTTCTTC. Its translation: CASSLTPLDLLGKNNEQFF.

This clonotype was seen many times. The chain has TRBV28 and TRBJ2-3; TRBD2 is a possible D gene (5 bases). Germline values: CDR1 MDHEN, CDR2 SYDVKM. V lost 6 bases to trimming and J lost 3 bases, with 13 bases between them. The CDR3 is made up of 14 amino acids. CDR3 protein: CASSQRGPTDTQYF. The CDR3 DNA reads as TGTGCCAGCAGCCAAAGAGGGCCGACAGATACGCAGTATTTT.

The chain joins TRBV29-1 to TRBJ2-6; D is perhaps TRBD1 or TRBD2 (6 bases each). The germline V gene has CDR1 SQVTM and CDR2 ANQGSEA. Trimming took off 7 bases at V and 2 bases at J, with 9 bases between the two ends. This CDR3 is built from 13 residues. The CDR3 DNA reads TGCAGCGCCGGGGGCACTGGGGCCAACGTCCTGACTTTC. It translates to CSAGGTGANVLTF.

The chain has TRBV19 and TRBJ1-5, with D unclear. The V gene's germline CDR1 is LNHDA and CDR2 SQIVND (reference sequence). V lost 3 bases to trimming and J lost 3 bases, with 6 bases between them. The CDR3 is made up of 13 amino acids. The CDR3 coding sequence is TGTGCCAGTAGTATTTTCATCAATCAGCCCCAGCATTTT. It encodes CASSIFINQPQHF.

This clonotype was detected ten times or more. CDR3 nucleotide sequence: TGTGCCAGCAGCCAACTAGCGGGAGGGGACACCGGGGAGCTGTTTTTT. Its translation is CASSQLAGGDTGELFF. The rearrangement uses TRBV3-1 and TRBJ2-2; 12 positions match TRBD2. The CDR3 loop spans 16 amino acids. Per the germline V gene, CDR1 is LGHDT and CDR2 is YNNKEL (reference sequence). The trim removed 2 bases at V and 3 bases at J, leaving 1 base unmatched.

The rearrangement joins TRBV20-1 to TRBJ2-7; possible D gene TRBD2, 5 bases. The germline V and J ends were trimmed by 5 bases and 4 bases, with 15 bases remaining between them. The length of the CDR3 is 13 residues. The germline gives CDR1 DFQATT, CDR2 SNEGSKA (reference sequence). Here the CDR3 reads CSAEVGEKYEQYF. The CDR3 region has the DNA TGCAGTGCTGAGGTGGGAGAAAAGTACGAGCAGTACTTC.

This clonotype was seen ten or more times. The DNA for the CDR3 is TGCGCCAGCAGCTTGATGAAGGGTAGGGTTAACACTGAAGCTTTCTTT. The encoded protein is CASSLMKGRVNTEAFF. This chain joins TRBV5-1 and TRBJ1-1; D is ambiguous. The CDR3 sequence is 16 residues long. Germline V gene lookup returns CDR1 SGHRS and CDR2 YFSETQ. Deletions cut 1 base from V and 2 bases from J, with 15 bases between.

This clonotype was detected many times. The CDR3 region is CAWSDSNYGYTF. Written as DNA, the CDR3 is TGTGCCTGGAGTGACAGCAACTATGGCTACACCTTC. J is TRBJ1-2 and V is TRBV30; no reliable D call. Trimming took off 1 base at V and 2 bases at J, with 5 bases between the two ends. The CDR3 covers 12 residues. Germline values: CDR1 GTSNPN, CDR2 SVGIG (reference sequence). Based on the CDR3 plus reference TRBV30 and TRBJ1-2, the full variable domain is SQTIHQWPATLVQPVGSPLSLECTVEGTSNPNLYWYRQAAGRGLQLLFYSVGIGQISSEVPQNLSASRPQDRQFILSSKKLLLSDSGFYLCAWSDSNYGYTFGSGTRLTVV.

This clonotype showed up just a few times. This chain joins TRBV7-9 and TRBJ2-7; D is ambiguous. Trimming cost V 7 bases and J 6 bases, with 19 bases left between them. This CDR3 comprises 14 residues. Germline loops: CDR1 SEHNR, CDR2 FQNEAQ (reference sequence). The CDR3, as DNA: TGTGCCAGCACCTCCCGATCGATGGGAACCGAGCAGTACTTC. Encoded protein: CASTSRSMGTEQYF.

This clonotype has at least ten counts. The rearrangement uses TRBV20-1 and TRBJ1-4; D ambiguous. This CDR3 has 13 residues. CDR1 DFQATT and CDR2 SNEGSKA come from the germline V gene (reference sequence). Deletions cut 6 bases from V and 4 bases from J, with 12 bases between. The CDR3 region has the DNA TGCAGTGCGCTGGACGGTCATAATGAAAAACTGTTTTTT. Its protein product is CSALDGHNEKLFF.

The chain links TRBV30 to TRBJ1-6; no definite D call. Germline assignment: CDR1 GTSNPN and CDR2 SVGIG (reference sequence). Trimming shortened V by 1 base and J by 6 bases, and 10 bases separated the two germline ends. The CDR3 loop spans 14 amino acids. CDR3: CAWSAGSLNSPLHF. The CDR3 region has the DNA TGTGCCTGGAGTGCGGGGAGCCTTAATTCACCCCTCCACTTT.

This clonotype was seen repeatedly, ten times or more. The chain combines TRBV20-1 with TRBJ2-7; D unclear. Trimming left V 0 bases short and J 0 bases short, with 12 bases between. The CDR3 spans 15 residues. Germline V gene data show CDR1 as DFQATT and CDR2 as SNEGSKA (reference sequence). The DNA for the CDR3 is TGCAGTGCTAGAGATCCGGTACAAAGCTCCTACGAGCAGTACTTC. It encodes CSARDPVQSSYEQYF.

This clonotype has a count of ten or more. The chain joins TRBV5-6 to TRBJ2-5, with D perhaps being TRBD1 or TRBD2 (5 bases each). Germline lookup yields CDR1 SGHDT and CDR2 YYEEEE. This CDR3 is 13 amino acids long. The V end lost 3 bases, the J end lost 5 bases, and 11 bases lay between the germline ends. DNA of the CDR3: TGTGCCAGCAGCTGGTTGGGGGAGGAGACCCAGTACTTC. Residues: CASSWLGEETQYF.

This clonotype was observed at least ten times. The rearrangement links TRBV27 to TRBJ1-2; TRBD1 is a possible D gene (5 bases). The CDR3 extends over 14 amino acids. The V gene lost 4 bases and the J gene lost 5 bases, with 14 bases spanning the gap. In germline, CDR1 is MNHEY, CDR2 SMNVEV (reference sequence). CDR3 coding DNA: TGTGCCAGCAGTTCGGGCAGGGCAGGGTATGGCTACACCTTC. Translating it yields CASSSGRAGYGYTF.

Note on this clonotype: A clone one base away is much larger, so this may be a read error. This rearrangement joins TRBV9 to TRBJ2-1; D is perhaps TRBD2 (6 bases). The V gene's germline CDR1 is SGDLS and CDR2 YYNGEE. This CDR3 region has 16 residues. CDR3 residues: CASSGPGLSSYNGQFF. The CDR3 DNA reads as TGTGCCAGCAGCGGTCCGGGACTCAGCTCCTACAATGGGCAGTTCTTC.

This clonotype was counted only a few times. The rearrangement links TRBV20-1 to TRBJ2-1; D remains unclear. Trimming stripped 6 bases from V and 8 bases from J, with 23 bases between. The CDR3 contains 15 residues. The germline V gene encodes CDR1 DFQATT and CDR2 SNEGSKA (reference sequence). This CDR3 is CSAARPPQIVDEQFF. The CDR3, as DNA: TGCAGTGCCGCGAGGCCACCTCAAATTGTGGATGAGCAGTTCTTC.

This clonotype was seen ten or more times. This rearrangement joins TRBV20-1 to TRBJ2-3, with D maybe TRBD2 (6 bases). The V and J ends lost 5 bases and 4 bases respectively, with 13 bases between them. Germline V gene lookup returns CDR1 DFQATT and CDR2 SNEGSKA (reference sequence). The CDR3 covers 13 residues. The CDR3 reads CSAYSGGADTQYF. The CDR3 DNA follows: TGCAGTGCTTATAGCGGAGGGGCAGATACGCAGTATTTT.

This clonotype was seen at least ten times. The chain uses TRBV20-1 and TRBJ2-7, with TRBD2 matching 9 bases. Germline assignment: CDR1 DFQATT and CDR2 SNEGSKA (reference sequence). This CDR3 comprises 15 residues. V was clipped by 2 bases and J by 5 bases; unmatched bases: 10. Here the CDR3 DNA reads TGCAGTGCTAGAAAGGGTAGCGGGAGTCTCCACGAGCAGTACTTC. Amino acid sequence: CSARKGSGSLHEQYF.

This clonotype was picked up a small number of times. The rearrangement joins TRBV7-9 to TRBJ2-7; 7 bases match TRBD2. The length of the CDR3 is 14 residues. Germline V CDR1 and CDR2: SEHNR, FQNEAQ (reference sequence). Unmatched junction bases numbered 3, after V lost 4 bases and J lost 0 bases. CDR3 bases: TGTGCCAGCAGCTGGGGCGGGGGCTCCTACGAGCAGTACTTC. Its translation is CASSWGGGSYEQYF.

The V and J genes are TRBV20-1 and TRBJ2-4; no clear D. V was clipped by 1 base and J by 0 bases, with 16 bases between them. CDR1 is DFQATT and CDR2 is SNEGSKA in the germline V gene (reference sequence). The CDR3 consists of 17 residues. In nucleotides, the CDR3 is TGCAGTGCTAGAGTGACGGAACTCAGTTTAGCCAAAAACATTCAGTACTTC. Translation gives CSARVTELSLAKNIQYF.

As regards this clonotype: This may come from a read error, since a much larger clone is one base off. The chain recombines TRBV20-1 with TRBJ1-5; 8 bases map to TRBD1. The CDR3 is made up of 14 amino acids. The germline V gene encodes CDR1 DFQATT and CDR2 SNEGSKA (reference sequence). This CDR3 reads CSARTGGSNQSQHF. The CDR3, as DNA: TGCAGTGCTAGAACAGGGGGGAGCAATCAGTCCCAGCATTTT.

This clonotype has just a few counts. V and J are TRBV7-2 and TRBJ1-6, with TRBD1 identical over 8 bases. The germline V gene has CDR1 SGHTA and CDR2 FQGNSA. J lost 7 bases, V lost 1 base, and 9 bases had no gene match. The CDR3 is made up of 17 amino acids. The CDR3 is CASSLGAGGGLNSPLHF. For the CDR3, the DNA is TGTGCCAGCAGCTTAGGGGCAGGGGGCGGCTTAAATTCACCCCTCCACTTT.

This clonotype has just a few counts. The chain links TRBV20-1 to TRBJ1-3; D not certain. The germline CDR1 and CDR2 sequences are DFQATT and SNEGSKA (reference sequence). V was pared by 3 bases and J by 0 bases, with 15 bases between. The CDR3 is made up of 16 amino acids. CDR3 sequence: CSARDLRGISGNTIYF. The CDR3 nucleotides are TGCAGTGCTAGGGACTTACGGGGAATCTCTGGAAACACCATATATTTT.

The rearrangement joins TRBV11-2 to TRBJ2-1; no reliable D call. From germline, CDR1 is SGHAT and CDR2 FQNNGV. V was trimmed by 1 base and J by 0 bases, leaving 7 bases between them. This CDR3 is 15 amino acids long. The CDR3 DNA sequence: TGTGCCAGCAGCTTAGCCGGGTTCTCCTACAATGAGCAGTTCTTC. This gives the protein CASSLAGFSYNEQFF. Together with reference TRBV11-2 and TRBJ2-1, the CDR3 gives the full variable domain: EAGVAQSPRYKIIEKRQSVAFWCNPISGHATLYWYQQILGQGPKLLIQFQNNGVVDDSQLPKDRFSAERLKGVDSTLKIQPAKLEDSAVYLCASSLAGFSYNEQFFGPGTRLTVL.

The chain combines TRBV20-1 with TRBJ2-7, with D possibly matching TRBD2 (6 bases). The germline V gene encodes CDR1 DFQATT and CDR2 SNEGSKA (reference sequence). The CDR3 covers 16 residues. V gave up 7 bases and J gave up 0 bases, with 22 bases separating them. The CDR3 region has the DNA TGCAGTGTTCCTCTTAGCGGCAGGTTGGGCTCCTACGAGCAGTACTTC. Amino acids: CSVPLSGRLGSYEQYF.

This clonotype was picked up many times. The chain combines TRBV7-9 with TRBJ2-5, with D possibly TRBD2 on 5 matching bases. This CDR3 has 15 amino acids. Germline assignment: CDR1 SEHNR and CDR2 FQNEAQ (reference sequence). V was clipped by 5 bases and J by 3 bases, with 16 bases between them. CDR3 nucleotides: TGTGCCAGCAGCCGCGACGGCGTGAGGGAAGAGACCCAGTACTTC. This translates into CASSRDGVREETQYF.

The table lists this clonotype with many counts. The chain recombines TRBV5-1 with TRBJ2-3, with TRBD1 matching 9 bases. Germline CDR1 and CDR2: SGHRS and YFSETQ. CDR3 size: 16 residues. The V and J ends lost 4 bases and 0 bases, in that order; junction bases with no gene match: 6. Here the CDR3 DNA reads TGCGCCAGCAGCCTGGGACAGGGCACTAGCACAGATACGCAGTATTTT. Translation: CASSLGQGTSTDTQYF.

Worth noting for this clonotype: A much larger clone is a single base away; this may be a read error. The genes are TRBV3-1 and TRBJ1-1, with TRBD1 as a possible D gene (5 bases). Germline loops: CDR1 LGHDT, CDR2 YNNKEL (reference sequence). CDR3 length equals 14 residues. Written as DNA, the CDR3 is TGTGCCAGCAGCCGGGTTACCCAGGGAACTGAAGCTTCCTTT. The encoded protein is CASSRVTQGTEASF.

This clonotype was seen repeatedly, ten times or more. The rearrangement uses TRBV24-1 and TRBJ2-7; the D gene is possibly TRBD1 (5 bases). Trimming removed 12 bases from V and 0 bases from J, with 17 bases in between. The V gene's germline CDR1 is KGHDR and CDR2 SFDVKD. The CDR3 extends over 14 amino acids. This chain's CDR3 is CAPPGGASSYEQYF. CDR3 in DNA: TGTGCCCCACCAGGTGGGGCCAGCTCCTACGAGCAGTACTTC.

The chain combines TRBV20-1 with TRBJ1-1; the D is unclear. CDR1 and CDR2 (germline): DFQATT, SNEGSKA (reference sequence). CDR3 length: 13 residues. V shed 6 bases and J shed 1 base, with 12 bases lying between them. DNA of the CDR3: TGCAGTGCACTCGGGGATTGGAACACTGAAGCTTTCTTT. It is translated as CSALGDWNTEAFF.

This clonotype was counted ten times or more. CDR3 sequence reads: CASSRLGAPTDTQYF. The DNA of the CDR3 is TGTGCCAGCAGTCGCCTTGGAGCGCCCACAGATACGCAGTATTTT. This chain connects TRBV12-3 or TRBV12-4 to TRBJ2-3, with no clear D. The CDR3 totals 15 residues. V lost 5 bases and J 2 bases, leaving 14 bases between the germline ends.

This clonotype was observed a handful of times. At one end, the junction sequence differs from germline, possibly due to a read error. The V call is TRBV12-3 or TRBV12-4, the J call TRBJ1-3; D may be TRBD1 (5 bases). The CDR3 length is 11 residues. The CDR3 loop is CASSTGTRCHF. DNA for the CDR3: TGTGCCAGCAGCACCGGGACGAGGTGTCATTTT.